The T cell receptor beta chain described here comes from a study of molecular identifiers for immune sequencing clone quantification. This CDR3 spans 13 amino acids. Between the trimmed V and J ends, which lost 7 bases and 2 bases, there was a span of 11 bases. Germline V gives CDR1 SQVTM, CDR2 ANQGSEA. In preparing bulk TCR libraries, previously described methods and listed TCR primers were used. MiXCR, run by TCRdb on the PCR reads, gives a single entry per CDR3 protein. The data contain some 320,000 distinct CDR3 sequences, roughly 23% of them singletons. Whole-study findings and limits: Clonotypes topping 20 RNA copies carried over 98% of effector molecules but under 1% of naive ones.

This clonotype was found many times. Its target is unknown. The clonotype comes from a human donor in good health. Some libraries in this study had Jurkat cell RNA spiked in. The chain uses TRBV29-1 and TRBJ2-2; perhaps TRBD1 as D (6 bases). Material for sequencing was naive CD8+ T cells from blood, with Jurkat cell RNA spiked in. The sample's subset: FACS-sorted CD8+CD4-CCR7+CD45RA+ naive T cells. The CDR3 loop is CSAEDSNTGELFF. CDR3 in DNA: TGCAGCGCCGAGGACAGCAACACCGGGGAGCTGTTTTTT.